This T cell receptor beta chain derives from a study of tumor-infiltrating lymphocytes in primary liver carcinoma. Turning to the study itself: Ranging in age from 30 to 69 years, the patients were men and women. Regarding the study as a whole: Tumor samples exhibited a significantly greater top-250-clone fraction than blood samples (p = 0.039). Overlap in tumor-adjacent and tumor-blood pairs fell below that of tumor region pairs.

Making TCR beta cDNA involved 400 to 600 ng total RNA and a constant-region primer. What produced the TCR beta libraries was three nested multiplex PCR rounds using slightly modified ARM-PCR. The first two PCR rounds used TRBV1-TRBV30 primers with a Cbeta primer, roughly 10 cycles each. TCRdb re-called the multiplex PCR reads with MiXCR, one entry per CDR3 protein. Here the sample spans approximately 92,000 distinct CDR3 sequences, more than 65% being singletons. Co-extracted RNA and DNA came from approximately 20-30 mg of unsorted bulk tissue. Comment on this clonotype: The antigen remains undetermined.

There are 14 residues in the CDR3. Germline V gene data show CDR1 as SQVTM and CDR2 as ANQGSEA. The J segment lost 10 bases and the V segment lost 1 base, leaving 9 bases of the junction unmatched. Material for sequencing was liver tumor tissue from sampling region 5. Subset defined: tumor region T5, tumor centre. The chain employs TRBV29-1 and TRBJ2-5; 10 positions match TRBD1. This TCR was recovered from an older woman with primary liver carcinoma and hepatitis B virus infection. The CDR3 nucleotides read TGCAGCGTTGAAGGGGACAGGGGAACAAGAGACCAGTACTTC. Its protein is CSVEGDRGTRDQYF.